Below are 26 T cell receptor beta chains sequenced from a single sample in a study of cytomegalovirus exposure and HLA in healthy donors. The PCR was carried out with 60 Vbeta primers and 13 Jbeta primers. Some clones are missing from TCRdb's copy, which holds only in-frame ones; the method was immunoSEQ multiplex PCR. The table lists around 150,000 clones, approximately 80% of them singletons. Sequencing used PBMCs. These receptor sequences come from a woman between 18 and 30 years old in good health and CMV-seronegative.

Notes on this clone: This same CDR3 is encoded by further DNA sequences in the sample. V gene TRBV19 combines with J gene TRBJ1-2; no definite D call. The CDR3 contains 15 residues. Germline loops: CDR1 LNHDA, CDR2 SQIVND (reference sequence). V dropped 5 bases and J dropped 2 bases, with 15 bases sitting between them. The CDR3 sequence: CASSPWRRLNYGYTF. The CDR3 DNA reads TGTGCCAGTAGTCCATGGAGGAGACTGAACTATGGCTACACCTTC.

The chain combines TRBV4-1 with TRBJ2-7, with TRBD2 matching over 10 bases. This CDR3 is built from 15 residues. Germline trimming cut 0 bases from V and 3 bases from J; bases unmatched to any gene: 2. The germline CDR1 and CDR2 sequences are MGHRA and YSYEKL. This chain's CDR3 is CASSQEASGSYEQYF. CDR3 nucleotide sequence: TGCGCCAGCAGCCAAGAGGCTAGCGGGAGCTACGAGCAGTACTTC.

This chain joins TRBV20-1 and TRBJ2-3; D not certain. Germline V gene lookup returns CDR1 DFQATT and CDR2 SNEGSKA (reference sequence). The CDR3 runs to 8 residues. The CDR3 nucleotides read TGCGGGCATGATACGCAGTATTTT. Amino acid sequence: CGHDTQYF.

This clone was counted only a few times. The rearrangement joins TRBV30 to TRBJ1-4, with TRBD1 identical over 8 bases. The CDR3 covers 14 residues. The V gene end was trimmed by 0 bases and the J gene end by 8 bases; junction bases not matched to a gene: 5. The germline V gene has CDR1 GTSNPN and CDR2 SVGIG (reference sequence). DNA for the CDR3: TGTGCCTGGAGTGTAGTCGGACAGGGAGAAAAACTGTTTTTT. Its protein is CAWSVVGQGEKLFF.

The chain uses TRBV27 and TRBJ2-3, with TRBD2 identical over 7 bases. The CDR3 runs 13 residues. Germline V CDR1 and CDR2: MNHEY, SMNVEV (reference sequence). V gave up 7 bases and J gave up 3 bases; unmatched junction bases: 4. As DNA, the CDR3 is TGTGCCAGCATGTTGGGGGGGACAGATACGCAGTATTTT. It codes for CASMLGGTDTQYF.

The chain joins TRBV6-5 to TRBJ2-1; D might be TRBD2 (5 bases). V was pared by 8 bases and J by 4 bases, with 15 bases between. Germline V gene lookup returns CDR1 MNHEY and CDR2 SVGAGI. The length of the CDR3 is 14 residues. The CDR3 DNA follows: TGTGCCAGCGGAATAGCGCTCGGGTACAATGAGCAGTTCTTC. This translates into CASGIALGYNEQFF.

A remark on this clone: The junction shows a germline mismatch at one end, possibly a read error. The chain is built from TRBV7-6 and TRBJ2-1, with TRBD2 matching over 7 bases. From germline, CDR1 is SGHVS and CDR2 FNYEAQ. The CDR3 totals 16 residues. The CDR3 DNA sequence: TGTGCCAGCAGCTTAGAGGGCGGGAGCCCCTACAATGGGCAGTTCTTC. It specifies CASSLEGGSPYNGQFF.

V and J are TRBV18 and TRBJ2-2; no firm D call. V lost 3 bases, J lost 1 base, and 6 bases lay in between. The germline V gene has CDR1 KGHSH and CDR2 LQKENI. The CDR3 consists of 14 residues. Here the CDR3 DNA reads TGTGCCAGCTCACCGAACAGGAACACCGGGGAGCTGTTTTTT. Protein product: CASSPNRNTGELFF.

The chain carries TRBV2 and TRBJ1-5; 7 nucleotides align to TRBD1. This CDR3 spans 16 amino acids. Trimming at V came to 5 bases and at J to 4 bases, leaving 11 bases not matched to a gene. Germline CDR1 reads SNHLY; CDR2 reads FYNNEI. The CDR3 loop is CASSFSTGTVNQPQHF. DNA for the CDR3: TGTGCCAGCAGTTTCTCGACCGGGACAGTTAATCAGCCCCAGCATTTT.

The rearrangement uses TRBV11-2 and TRBJ2-7; 11 bases fit TRBD2. This CDR3 comprises 17 residues. J lost 6 bases, V lost 2 bases, and 12 bases had no gene match. CDR1 and CDR2 (germline): SGHAT, FQNNGV. CDR3 loop: CASSLLLAGAAVGEQYF. CDR3 DNA sequence: TGTGCCAGCAGCTTATTACTAGCGGGAGCTGCGGTAGGCGAGCAGTACTTC.

This clone was detected only once. The rearrangement uses TRBV2 and TRBJ2-5; 8 nucleotides line up with TRBD2. V trimming: 8 bases; J trimming: 2 bases; junction bases outside the gene matches: 4. Germline-derived CDR1 and CDR2 are SNHLY and FYNNEI. The CDR3 spans 13 residues. CDR3 bases: TGTGCCAGCCGTAGCGGGGTGCAAGAGACCCAGTACTTC. Translated, it gives CASRSGVQETQYF.

The rearrangement joins TRBV28 to TRBJ1-5, with D unresolved. V was trimmed by 6 bases and J by 6 bases, leaving 15 bases between them. CDR1 is MDHEN, CDR2 SYDVKM, per germline. There are 14 residues in the CDR3. CDR3 protein: CASRFSLGRQPQHF. The CDR3 DNA reads as TGTGCCAGCAGATTTTCCCTTGGCCGTCAGCCCCAGCATTTT. Using reference TRBV28 and TRBJ1-5 for the parts outside the CDR3, the full variable domain is DVKVTQSSRYLVKRTGEKVFLECVQDMDHENMFWYRQDPGLGLRLIYFSYDVKMKEKGDIPEGYSVSREKKERFSLILESASTNQTSMYLCASRFSLGRQPQHFGDGTRLSIL.

This chain connects TRBV6-6 to TRBJ1-6, with a possible D match to TRBD1 (5 bases). The CDR3 length is 16 residues. Trimming pared 6 bases from V and 11 bases from J, leaving 23 bases between. Germline V gene sequence: CDR1 MNHNY, CDR2 SVGAGI (reference sequence). CDR3 region: CASSSSGERVGPPLHF. Written as DNA, the CDR3 is TGTGCCAGCAGCAGCTCGGGGGAACGGGTTGGTCCACCCCTCCACTTT.

This rearrangement joins TRBV29-1 to TRBJ2-2; 13 bases match TRBD2. The CDR3 is 13 amino acids. From germline, CDR1 is SQVTM and CDR2 ANQGSEA. J was trimmed by 8 bases and V by 7 bases; bases with no gene match: 4. CDR3 coding DNA: TGCAGCGGGGGACTAGCGGGAACTGGGGAGCTGTTTTTT. Residues: CSGGLAGTGELFF.

The chain recombines TRBV4-2 with TRBJ1-2, with a weak D call TRBD1 (6 bases). The ends were cut back, 4 bases at V and 6 bases at J, with 15 bases in the middle. CDR3 length equals 14 residues. CDR1 and CDR2 (germline): LGHNA, YNFKEQ. The CDR3 protein is CASSRVGGAHGYTF. CDR3 bases: TGTGCCAGCAGCCGCGTAGGGGGTGCACATGGCTACACCTTC.

As to this clone: An end of the junction does not agree with germline; a read error may underlie this. V usage is TRBV6-5 and J usage is TRBJ2-7, with 8 bases lining up with TRBD1. Germline assignment: CDR1 MNHEY and CDR2 SVGAGI. CDR3 length: 14 amino acids. CDR3 residues: CASSYKDRAYERYF. As DNA, the CDR3 is TGTGCCAGCAGTTACAAGGACAGGGCCTACGAGCGGTACTTC.

The rearrangement joins TRBV2 to TRBJ2-7, with a possible D match to TRBD1 (6 bases). Trimming cost V 3 bases and J 0 bases, with 12 bases left between them. Germline assignment: CDR1 SNHLY and CDR2 FYNNEI. The CDR3 runs to 15 residues. CDR3 DNA: TGTGCCAGCAGTGAGGAGGACAGTGACTCCTACGAGCAGTACTTC. Its translation: CASSEEDSDSYEQYF.

The sample holds one count of this clone. The gene calls are TRBV10-3 and TRBJ2-1, with 7 bases identical to TRBD1. The CDR3 has 16 amino acids. V shed 3 bases and J 0 bases; nucleotides not matched to a gene: 5. Germline values: CDR1 ENHRY, CDR2 SYGVKD. The CDR3 loop is CAISDPGTASYNEQFF. The CDR3 nucleotides read TGTGCCATCAGTGACCCCGGGACAGCCTCCTACAATGAGCAGTTCTTC.

J is TRBJ2-3 and V is TRBV14; D is possibly TRBD1 (6 bases). V lost 5 bases, J lost 4 bases, and 13 bases lay in between. Germline CDR1 SGHDN, CDR2 FVKESK. This CDR3 has 14 amino acids. CDR3 bases: TGTGCCAGCAGCTACAGGGTTCCCCCAGATACGCAGTATTTT. This sequence encodes CASSYRVPPDTQYF.

This sequence joins TRBV5-1 and TRBJ2-5, with D tentatively TRBD2 (6 bases). Germline CDR1 SGHRS, CDR2 YFSETQ. Trimming left V 3 bases short and J 2 bases short, with 14 bases between. This CDR3 has 15 amino acids. In nucleotides, the CDR3 is TGCGCCAGCAGCTCCCGAAGACGGGGGCAAGAGACCCAGTACTTC. The encoded protein is CASSSRRRGQETQYF.

The CDR3 DNA follows: TGTGCCAGCAGCGTCTCAGGGGCGGCGGGCGAGCAGTACTTC. Translating it yields CASSVSGAAGEQYF. The rearrangement links TRBV9 to TRBJ2-7; D may be TRBD1 (6 bases). Per the germline V gene, CDR1 is SGDLS and CDR2 is YYNGEE. The CDR3 is 14 amino acids. The V end lost 2 bases, the J end lost 6 bases, and 15 bases lay between the germline ends.

The chain links TRBV6-6 to TRBJ1-3; the match to TRBD1 covers 8 bases. The CDR3 spans 14 residues. V lost 5 bases and J lost 4; bases outside the gene matches: 4. The V gene's germline CDR1 is MNHNY and CDR2 SVGAGI (reference sequence). CDR3 in amino acids: CASSGTGGGNTIYF. In DNA form, the CDR3 reads TGTGCCAGCAGTGGAACAGGGGGGGGAAACACCATATATTTT.

The genes are TRBV15 and TRBJ2-1; no clear D gene. The CDR3 runs to 16 residues. CDR1 and CDR2 (germline): LNHNV, YYDKDF (reference sequence). Trimming removed 0 bases at V and 3 bases at J, with 12 bases between. The CDR3 DNA reads as TGTGCCACCAGCAGAGATCAATATGAGGACTACAATGAGCAGTTCTTC. It specifies CATSRDQYEDYNEQFF.

The rearrangement links TRBV5-4 to TRBJ2-2, with TRBD2 identical over 12 bases. The germline V gene has CDR1 SGHNT and CDR2 YYREEE (reference sequence). The CDR3 loop spans 18 amino acids. Unmatched junction bases numbered 13, after V lost 4 bases and J lost 6 bases. The CDR3 DNA is TGTGCCAGCAGCGCCTGGAATGGACTAGCGGGAACGGCCGGGGAGCTGTTTTTT. Translation: CASSAWNGLAGTAGELFF.

The chain is built from TRBV5-1 and TRBJ2-3, with TRBD1 matching 9 bases. Per germline, CDR1 SGHRS and CDR2 YFSETQ. J was trimmed by 2 bases and V by 4 bases; bases with no gene match: 8. The CDR3 covers 16 residues. As DNA, the CDR3 is TGCGCCAGCAGCCCGGGGACAGGGTTGATCACAGATACGCAGTATTTT. Its protein is CASSPGTGLITDTQYF.

This chain links TRBV28 with TRBJ1-1; 9 nucleotides line up with TRBD1. This CDR3 is 14 amino acids long. Germline-derived CDR1 and CDR2 are MDHEN and SYDVKM. V shed 2 bases and J 10 bases; nucleotides not matched to a gene: 8. CDR3 in DNA: TGTGCCAGCAGTTTAGGGGACAGGGAAAGACGAGCTTTCTTT. Its translation is CASSLGDRERRAFF.